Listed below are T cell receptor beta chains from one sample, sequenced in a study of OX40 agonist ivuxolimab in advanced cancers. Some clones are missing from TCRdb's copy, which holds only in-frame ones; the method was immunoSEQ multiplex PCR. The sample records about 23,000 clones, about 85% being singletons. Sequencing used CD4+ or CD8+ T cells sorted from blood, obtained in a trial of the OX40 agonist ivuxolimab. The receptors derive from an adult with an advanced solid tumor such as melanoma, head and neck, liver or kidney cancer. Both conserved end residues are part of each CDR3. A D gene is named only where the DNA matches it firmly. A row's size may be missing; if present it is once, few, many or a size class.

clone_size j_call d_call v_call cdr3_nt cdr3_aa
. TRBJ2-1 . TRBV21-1 TGTGCCAGCAGCCGTCGGACTAGCGCAGAATCCTACAATGAGCAGTTCTTC CASSRRTSAESYNEQFF
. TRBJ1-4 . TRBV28 TGTGCCAGCAGGCCGGGGCAGAGTAATGAAAAACTGTTTTTT CASRPGQSNEKLFF
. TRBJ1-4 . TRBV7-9 TGTGCCAGCAGCTTAGGGAGTGCAACTAATGAAAAACTGTTTTTT CASSLGSATNEKLFF
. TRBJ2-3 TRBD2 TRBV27 TGTGCCAGCAGCCCTCGGGGTAGCGGGGTTGATACGCAGTATTTT CASSPRGSGVDTQYF
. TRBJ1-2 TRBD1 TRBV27 TGTGCCAGCAGCCACTACAGGGGGACAAACTATGGCTACACCTTC CASSHYRGTNYGYTF
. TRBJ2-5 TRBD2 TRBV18 TGTGCCAGCTCACCCAGGGCGGGAGACCACCAAGAGACCCAGTACTTC CASSPRAGDHQETQYF
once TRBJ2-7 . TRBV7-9 TGTGCCAGCAGCTTACTAGGCAGCTCCTACGAGCAGTACTTC CASSLLGSSYEQYF
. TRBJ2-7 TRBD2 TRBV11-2 TGTGCCAGCAGCCTCCGTCCAAGCGGGGGGTACTACGAGCAGTACTTC CASSLRPSGGYYEQYF
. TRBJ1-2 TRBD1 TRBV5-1 TGCGCCAGCAGCTTCGGACAGGCCCAGCCCTATGGCTACACCTTC CASSFGQAQPYGYTF
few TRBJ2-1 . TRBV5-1 TGCGCCAGCAGCCTCCCCCAGGAAATTAGCTCCTACAATGAGCAGTTCTTC CASSLPQEISSYNEQFF
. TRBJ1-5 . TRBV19 TGTGCCAGTAGTATTAGATGGCGACAGCCCCAGCATTTT CASSIRWRQPQHF
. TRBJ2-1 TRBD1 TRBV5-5 TGTGCCAGCAGCTTAAAAGACAGGGGCAATGAGCAGTTCTTC CASSLKDRGNEQFF
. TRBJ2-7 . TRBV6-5 TGTGCCAGCAGTAAAAAAACTTCTTACGAGCAGTACTTC CASSKKTSYEQYF
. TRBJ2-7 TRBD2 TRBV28 TGTGCCAGCAGTTCGGGGGGAGTGGGGTACGAGCAGTACTTC CASSSGGVGYEQYF
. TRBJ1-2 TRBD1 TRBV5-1 TGCGCCAGCAGCTTCCAGGGGGCTAACTATGGCTACACCTTC CASSFQGANYGYTF
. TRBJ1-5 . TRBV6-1 TGTGCCAGCAGTGAATCGCGAAATCAGCCCCAGCATTTT CASSESRNQPQHF
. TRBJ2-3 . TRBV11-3 TGTGCCAGCAGCTTAGGGGGACGGAAAACAGATACGCAGTATTTT CASSLGGRKTDTQYF
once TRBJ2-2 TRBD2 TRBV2 TGTGCCAGCCTTCCTGGGACTAGCGGGAGAGAAACCGGGGAGCTGTTTTTT CASLPGTSGRETGELFF
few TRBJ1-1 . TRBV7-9 TGTGCCAGCAGCCTCGACAGGACTGAAGCTTTCTTT CASSLDRTEAFF
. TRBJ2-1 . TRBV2 TGTGCCAGCAGTGAGCGGACCTACCCAGGAGGGTTCTTC CASSERTYPGGFF
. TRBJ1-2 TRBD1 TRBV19 TGTGCCAGTAGTGCGACAGGGAGCTATGGCTACACCTTC CASSATGSYGYTF
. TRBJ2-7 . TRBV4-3 TGCGCCAGCAGCCAAGATCGCAGACAAGCCTACGAGCAGTACTTC CASSQDRRQAYEQYF
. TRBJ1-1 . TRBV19 TGTGCCAGTAGTCCCCGGGTAGGGAACACTGAAGCTTTCTTT CASSPRVGNTEAFF
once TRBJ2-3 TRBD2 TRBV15 TGTGCCACCAGCTCTCTCGGACTAGCGGGAGTCGGAGATACGCAGTATTTT CATSSLGLAGVGDTQYF
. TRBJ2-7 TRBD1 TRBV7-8 TGTGCCAGCAGCTTAGGGACAGGGGGCTCTGGGAGCGAGCAGTACTTC CASSLGTGGSGSEQYF
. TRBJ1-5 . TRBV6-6 TGTGCCAGCAGTTACTCGCCGGGACTCGGTCAGCCCCAGCATTTT CASSYSPGLGQPQHF
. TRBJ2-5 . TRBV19 TGTGCCAGTAGTCCGAGGACTTACCAAGAGACCCAGTACTTC CASSPRTYQETQYF
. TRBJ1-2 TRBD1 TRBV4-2 TGTGCCAGCAGCCAAGTGGGGACAGGGTATGGCTACACCTTC CASSQVGTGYGYTF
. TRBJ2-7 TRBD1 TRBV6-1 TGTGCCAGCAGCACCGGACAGGGGGCGACCTACGAGCAGTACTTC CASSTGQGATYEQYF
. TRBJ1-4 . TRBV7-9 TGTGCCAGCAGCTTAGCGGGTACAGAAAAACTGTTTTTT CASSLAGTEKLFF
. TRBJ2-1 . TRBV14 TGTGCCAGCAGCCAACAACCGGGGCCTTACAATGAGCAGTTCTTC CASSQQPGPYNEQFF
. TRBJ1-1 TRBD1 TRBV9 TGTGCCAGCAGCGACAGACAGGGACCGGGTACGACTGAAGCTTTCTTT CASSDRQGPGTTEAFF
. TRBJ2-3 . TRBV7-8 TGTGCCAGCAGCCCTAAGTTGTCAGATACGCAGTATTTT CASSPKLSDTQYF
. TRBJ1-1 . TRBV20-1 TGCAGTGCTAGAGATTTAAATGAAGCTTTCTTT CSARDLNEAFF
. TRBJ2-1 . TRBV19 TGTGCCAGTAGTATAGGTCAGAATGAGCAGTTCTTC CASSIGQNEQFF
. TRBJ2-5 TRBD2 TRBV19 TGTGCCAGTAGTCTCGGGAGGGCACAAGAGACCCAGTACTTC CASSLGRAQETQYF
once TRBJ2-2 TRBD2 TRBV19 TGTGCCAGTAGTATTAGCGGGAGGGCCGGGACCGGGGAGCTGTTTTTT CASSISGRAGTGELFF
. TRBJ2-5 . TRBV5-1 TGCGCCAGCAGCTTGGTTCTAGCGAAGGGAGAGACCCAGTACTTC CASSLVLAKGETQYF
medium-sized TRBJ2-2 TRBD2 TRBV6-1 TGTGCCAGCAGTAGCGGGAGGGACACCGGGGAGCTGTTTTTT CASSSGRDTGELFF
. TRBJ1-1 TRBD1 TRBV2 TGTGCCAGCAGTGGACAGGGGGCTGACACTGAAGCTTTCTTT CASSGQGADTEAFF
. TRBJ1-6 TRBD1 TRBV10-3 TGTGCCATCAGTGGGGGGACAGGGGGCCTTAATTCACCCCTCCACTTT CAISGGTGGLNSPLHF
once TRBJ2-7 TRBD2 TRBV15 TGTGCCACCAGCAGAGATAAGGCTAGCGGTTACTCCTACGAGCAGTACTTC CATSRDKASGYSYEQYF
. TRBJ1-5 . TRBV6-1 TGTGCCAGCAGTGAGCAAGGGAGGCAGCCCCAGCATTTT CASSEQGRQPQHF
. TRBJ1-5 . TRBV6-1 TGTGCCAGCAGGACCATGAGCAATCAGCCCCAGCATTTT CASRTMSNQPQHF
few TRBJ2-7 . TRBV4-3 TGCGCCAGCAGCCAAGCAGTCTCCTACGAGCAGTACTTC CASSQAVSYEQYF
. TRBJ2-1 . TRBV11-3 TGTGCCAGCAGCTTAGAGACTCGCCACAATGAGCAGTTCTTC CASSLETRHNEQFF
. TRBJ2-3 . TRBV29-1 TGCAGCGTTGAAGCGGGAGAGGGGACAGATACGCAGTATTTT CSVEAGEGTDTQYF
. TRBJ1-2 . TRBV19 TGTGCCAGTAGTGCCCCCGGGACGAGCGGCTACACCTTC CASSAPGTSGYTF
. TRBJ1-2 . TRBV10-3 TGTGCCATCAGTGAGTCCCTTTTGTTTAACTATGGCTACACCTTC CAISESLLFNYGYTF
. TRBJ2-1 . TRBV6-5 TGTGCCAGCAGTTTCTACAATGAGCAGTTCTTC CASSFYNEQFF
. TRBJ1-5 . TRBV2 TGTGCCAGCAGTGAAGTGGGCCTTCTTCATAGCAATCAGCCCCAGCATTTT CASSEVGLLHSNQPQHF
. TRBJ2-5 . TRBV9 TGTGCCAGCAGCGTAGGTGGGGGGCTTGGGGAGACCCAGTACTTC CASSVGGGLGETQYF
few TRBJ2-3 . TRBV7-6 TGTGCCAGCAGCATTGGGACCGATGCCACAGATACGCAGTATTTT CASSIGTDATDTQYF
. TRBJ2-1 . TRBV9 TGTGCCAGCAGCGTCGGGGGTAGGTTCAGTGAGCAGTTCTTC CASSVGGRFSEQFF
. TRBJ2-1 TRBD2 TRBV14 TGTGCCAGCAGCCAAGTGGCTAGCGGGAGGGCCGCGCAGTTCTTC CASSQVASGRAAQFF
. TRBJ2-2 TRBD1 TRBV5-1 TGCGCCAGCAGTTCGGGACAGGGGAACACCGGGGAGCTGTTTTTT CASSSGQGNTGELFF